This T cell receptor beta chain was sequenced during a study of blood T cell repertoires in COVID-19. Overall study context: Specimens from acute and convalescent COVID-19 originated in the United States, Italy and Spain. The analysed material was cDNA or gDNA that came from T cells, B-cell-depleted T cells, or PBMCs.

This clone was observed a single time. TCRdb keeps only in-frame clones here, not all; method: immunoSEQ multiplex PCR. The table records approximately 40,000 clones, approximately 86% of them present only once. The length of the CDR3 is 13 residues. Specimen: peripheral blood. The chain links TRBV21-1 to TRBJ2-7; TRBD1, the table's D call, lacks a check against the DNA. TRBV21-1 is a pseudogene segment. This TCR was recovered from a man aged 50 to 60 in a cohort sampled during active COVID-19. CDR3 loop: CASYRTGCHEQYV. The CDR3 DNA reads TGTGCCAGCTACCGGACAGGGTGCCACGAGCAGTACGTC.